Each of the 15 T cell receptor beta chains below was sequenced from the same sample in a study of blood T cell repertoires in COVID-19. Profiled with immunoSEQ multiplex PCR; TCRdb holds only in-frame clones, not every one. The sample lists a few hundred thousand clones; 80% to 90% were seen once. Sequencing used peripheral blood. Every receptor here comes from a man aged 50-60 years with active or convalescent COVID-19.

CDR3 in amino acids: CASSPIEGGSTDTQYF. CDR3 sequence (DNA): TGTGCCAGCTCACCAATCGAGGGGGGGAGCACAGATACGCAGTATTTT. The chain recombines TRBV18 with TRBJ2-3; a possible D gene is TRBD2 (7 bases). CDR3 size: 16 residues. Trimming cost V 2 bases and J 0 bases, with 12 bases left between them. CDR1 is KGHSH and CDR2 is LQKENI in the germline V gene.

The V call is TRBV10-3, the J call TRBJ1-5; a weak D match, TRBD1 (6 bases). The germline V gene encodes CDR1 ENHRY and CDR2 SYGVKD. Trimming cost V 2 bases and J 1 base, with 15 bases left between them. This CDR3 comprises 17 residues. CDR3 nucleotide sequence: TGTGCCATCAGTGAGCTAGACCGCAGGGGAAGCAATCAGCCCCAGCATTTT. This gives the protein CAISELDRRGSNQPQHF.

The chain is built from TRBV30 and TRBJ2-1; a possible D gene is TRBD1 (7 bases). V was shortened by 6 bases and J by 6 bases, with 21 bases between the two germline ends. The CDR3 consists of 15 residues. Per the germline V gene, CDR1 is GTSNPN and CDR2 is SVGIG (reference sequence). The CDR3 bases are TGTGCCTGCAAGGACTCTCCAGGGGGGATCAATGAGCAGTTCTTC. Translation gives CACKDSPGGINEQFF.

This chain uses TRBV3-1 (or the pseudogene TRBV3-2) with TRBJ2-2; 10 bases fit TRBD2. Germline CDR1 reads LGHDT; CDR2 reads YNNKEL (reference sequence). CDR3 length: 18 amino acids. V shed 0 bases and J 5 bases; nucleotides not matched to a gene: 9. The CDR3 sequence: CASSQDLKRGGRTGELFF. In DNA form, the CDR3 reads TGTGCCAGCAGCCAAGATCTCAAGCGGGGGGGCCGAACCGGGGAGCTGTTTTTT.

The gene calls are TRBV30 and TRBJ1-2; D is possibly TRBD1 (5 bases). The V end lost 3 bases, the J end lost 1 base, and 9 bases lay between the germline ends. The CDR3 has 13 amino acids. CDR1 and CDR2 (germline): GTSNPN, SVGIG (reference sequence). DNA for the CDR3: TGTGCCTGGAGCCGGGACTTTAACTATGGCTACACCTTC. Residues: CAWSRDFNYGYTF.

This rearrangement joins TRBV20-1 to TRBJ2-5, with 8 bases identical to TRBD1. The CDR3 runs 13 residues. Per germline, CDR1 DFQATT and CDR2 SNEGSKA (reference sequence). The V gene end was trimmed by 3 bases and the J gene end by 3 bases; junction bases not matched to a gene: 3. This CDR3 reads CSASQGAKETQYF. CDR3 DNA sequence: TGCAGTGCTAGTCAGGGGGCCAAAGAGACCCAGTACTTC.

The chain couples TRBV7-3 to TRBJ2-1, with TRBD2 matching over 10 bases. Germline CDR1 SGHTA, CDR2 FQGTGA. V was clipped by 3 bases and J by 8 bases; unmatched bases: 7. The CDR3 is made up of 15 amino acids. CDR3 amino acids: CASSFRAGGPHEQFF. CDR3 DNA sequence: TGTGCCAGCAGCTTCAGAGCGGGAGGGCCCCATGAGCAGTTCTTC.

The chain combines TRBV27 with TRBJ2-7; 9 positions agree with TRBD1. V lost 2 bases and J lost 3; bases outside the gene matches: 2. Germline V gives CDR1 MNHEY, CDR2 SMNVEV (reference sequence). The CDR3 contains 14 residues. The CDR3 spells CASSLRDRDYEQYF. As DNA, the CDR3 is TGTGCCAGCAGTTTAAGGGACAGGGACTACGAGCAGTACTTC.

The chain uses TRBV30 and TRBJ1-1; possible D gene TRBD1, 5 bases. The ends were cut back, 2 bases at V and 1 base at J, with 11 bases in the middle. Germline V gene data show CDR1 as GTSNPN and CDR2 as SVGIG (reference sequence). The CDR3 runs to 14 residues. The CDR3 sequence is CAWSRGLENTEAFF. The DNA of the CDR3 is TGTGCCTGGAGTCGGGGACTCGAGAACACTGAAGCTTTCTTT.

The gene calls are TRBV6-4 and TRBJ1-1, with D unresolved. There are 14 residues in the CDR3. Germline V gene data show CDR1 as MRHNA and CDR2 as SNTAGT. Trimming stripped 6 bases from V and 3 bases from J, with 14 bases between. Written as DNA, the CDR3 is TGTGCCAGCAGGGTCCGTACGAGCGACACTGAAGCTTTCTTT. It translates to CASRVRTSDTEAFF.

The chain combines TRBV12-3 or TRBV12-4 with TRBJ1-2; unclear D gene. The CDR3 is made up of 12 amino acids. V was clipped by 3 bases and J by 8 bases, with 10 bases between them. This CDR3 reads CASSFGRRGYTF. The CDR3 nucleotides read TGTGCCAGCAGTTTTGGGAGGAGAGGCTACACCTTC.

J is TRBJ1-2 and V is TRBV29-1; 7 bases map to TRBD1. With V trimmed by 7 bases and J by 4 bases, 6 bases remained unmatched. This CDR3 contains 12 residues. Germline V lookup: CDR1 SQVTM, CDR2 ANQGSEA. The CDR3 is CSADRDTYGYTF. The CDR3, as DNA: TGCAGCGCCGACAGGGATACCTATGGCTACACCTTC.

The gene calls are TRBV6-2 or TRBV6-3 and TRBJ2-5, with 9 bases lining up with TRBD1. The CDR3 loop spans 15 amino acids. From germline, CDR1 is MNHEY and CDR2 SVGEGT. Trimming at V came to 2 bases and at J to 3 bases, leaving 4 bases not matched to a gene. CDR3 coding DNA: TGTGCCAGCAGTTACGCAGGGACAGGGAAAGAGACCCAGTACTTC. It specifies CASSYAGTGKETQYF.

The J gene is TRBJ1-3, the V gene TRBV28, with D possibly being TRBD1 (6 bases). With 2 bases removed from V and 4 bases from J, the gap between germline ends came to 18 bases. CDR1 and CDR2 from the germline V gene are MDHEN and SYDVKM. The CDR3 is 17 residues long. In DNA form, the CDR3 reads TGTGCCAGCAGTTTAAGTGGGACACTCAGGGCAGGAAACACCATATATTTT. The encoded protein is CASSLSGTLRAGNTIYF.

The rearrangement links TRBV6-5 to TRBJ1-4; TRBD1 aligns across 7 bases. Germline V lookup: CDR1 MNHEY, CDR2 SVGAGI. Trimming cost V 0 bases and J 7 bases; bases outside gene matches: 5. There are 15 residues in the CDR3. CDR3 amino acids: CASSYSARGSEKLFF. The DNA of the CDR3 is TGTGCCAGCAGTTACTCTGCCAGGGGGAGTGAAAAACTGTTTTTT.